Listed below are T cell receptor beta chains from one sample, sequenced in a study of shared clonotypes between healthy human individuals. Measured with immunoSEQ multiplex PCR; TCRdb has only the in-frame clones, and not every one. The sample lists fewer than 600,000 clones, around 75% occurring once. The sequencing sample was made of PBMCs. Receptors originate from a woman in her thirties or forties in good health. Some clones in this sample may be carry-over from other donors' samples. CDR3s include the opening cysteine and the closing phenylalanine or tryptophan. The D gene is left open where the match is weak. Size is omitted from some rows. Given values are once, few, many or a class for expanded clones.

d_call: -; j_call: TRBJ2-7; v_call: TRBV19; clone_size: -; cdr3_nt: TGTGCCAGTAGTACTGACCTTTCGGCCGCGAACTACGAGCAGTACTTC; cdr3_aa: CASSTDLSAANYEQYF
d_call: -; j_call: TRBJ2-1; v_call: TRBV18; clone_size: -; cdr3_nt: TGTGCCAGCTCACCATTAGTCGGGAGAGGGGACAATGAGCAGTTCTTC; cdr3_aa: CASSPLVGRGDNEQFF
d_call: -; j_call: TRBJ2-3; v_call: TRBV28; clone_size: -; cdr3_nt: TGTGCCAGCAGTGTTCCGGATACGCAGTATTTT; cdr3_aa: CASSVPDTQYF
d_call: -; j_call: TRBJ1-1; v_call: TRBV28; clone_size: -; cdr3_nt: TGTGCCAGCCATAGGCGGCCCACTGAAGCTTTCTTT; cdr3_aa: CASHRRPTEAFF
d_call: TRBD2; j_call: TRBJ2-7; v_call: TRBV2; clone_size: once; cdr3_nt: TGTGCCAGCAAAAGACTAGCGGTCCACGAGCAGTACTTC; cdr3_aa: CASKRLAVHEQYF
d_call: TRBD1; j_call: TRBJ1-2; v_call: TRBV5-6; clone_size: -; cdr3_nt: TGTGCCAGCAGCCCGGGACAGGGGGCTAGTAACTATGGCTACACCTTC; cdr3_aa: CASSPGQGASNYGYTF
d_call: -; j_call: TRBJ1-2; v_call: TRBV7-6; clone_size: -; cdr3_nt: TGTGCCAGCAGCCCGGGAGGCCCCTATGGCTACACCTTC; cdr3_aa: CASSPGGPYGYTF
d_call: TRBD1; j_call: TRBJ2-5; v_call: TRBV18; clone_size: -; cdr3_nt: TGTGCCAGCTCACCGCAGGGGGCGGAGACCCAGTACTTC; cdr3_aa: CASSPQGAETQYF
d_call: -; j_call: TRBJ2-2; v_call: TRBV5-4; clone_size: -; cdr3_nt: TGTGCCAGCAGCTCCGCCTCACTAGGTCACGGGGAGCTGTTTTTT; cdr3_aa: CASSSASLGHGELFF
d_call: -; j_call: TRBJ2-1; v_call: TRBV19; clone_size: -; cdr3_nt: TGTGCCAGTAGTACCGGGACTCTCTACAATGAGCAGTTCTTC; cdr3_aa: CASSTGTLYNEQFF
d_call: TRBD2; j_call: TRBJ2-2; v_call: TRBV5-1; clone_size: -; cdr3_nt: TGCGCCAGCAGCTTGGTTCTAGCGGCTAACACCGGGGAGCTGTTTTTT; cdr3_aa: CASSLVLAANTGELFF
d_call: -; j_call: TRBJ2-2; v_call: TRBV5-1; clone_size: -; cdr3_nt: TGCGCCAGCAGCCTCGCATCCAGCGCGAACACCGGGGAGCTGTTTTTT; cdr3_aa: CASSLASSANTGELFF
d_call: TRBD1; j_call: TRBJ2-5; v_call: TRBV18; clone_size: -; cdr3_nt: TGTGCCAGCTCACCACGTACAGGGGGCTTCCAAGAGACCCAGTACTTC; cdr3_aa: CASSPRTGGFQETQYF
d_call: -; j_call: TRBJ1-3; v_call: TRBV6-1; clone_size: -; cdr3_nt: TGTGCCAGCAGTGAAGGTCGGGTCTTAGCCGGAAACACCATATATTTT; cdr3_aa: CASSEGRVLAGNTIYF
d_call: -; j_call: TRBJ1-1; v_call: TRBV7-9; clone_size: once; cdr3_nt: TGTGCCAGCAGCTTAGACGGGTGGGGGACTGAAGCTTTCTTT; cdr3_aa: CASSLDGWGTEAFF
d_call: TRBD2; j_call: TRBJ2-7; v_call: TRBV7-9; clone_size: -; cdr3_nt: TGTGCCAGCTTGGAGGGTAGCGGGAGGCTCCCCCCCTACGAGCAGTACTTC; cdr3_aa: CASLEGSGRLPPYEQYF
d_call: -; j_call: TRBJ2-5; v_call: TRBV28; clone_size: -; cdr3_nt: TGTGCCAGCAGCCGGGGGGCGCAGACCCAGTACTTC; cdr3_aa: CASSRGAQTQYF
d_call: -; j_call: TRBJ1-5; v_call: TRBV30; clone_size: -; cdr3_nt: TGTGCCTGGGGAGGCCAGGGGAATCAGCCCCAGCATTTT; cdr3_aa: CAWGGQGNQPQHF
d_call: TRBD1; j_call: TRBJ1-3; v_call: TRBV27; clone_size: -; cdr3_nt: TGTGCCAGCAGCCAAACAGGGGCCGGAAACACCATATATTTT; cdr3_aa: CASSQTGAGNTIYF
d_call: -; j_call: TRBJ2-4; v_call: TRBV20-1; clone_size: -; cdr3_nt: TGCAGTGTCATAGCCAAAAACATTCAGTACTTC; cdr3_aa: CSVIAKNIQYF
d_call: -; j_call: TRBJ1-4; v_call: TRBV28; clone_size: -; cdr3_nt: TGTGCCAGCAGTTTACTAGGACAGAAGGATGAAAAACTGTTTTTT; cdr3_aa: CASSLLGQKDEKLFF
d_call: TRBD2; j_call: TRBJ2-5; v_call: TRBV2; clone_size: -; cdr3_nt: TGTGCCAGCAGCGGGGCTAGCGGGAGGCTTGGGGAGACCCAGTACTTC; cdr3_aa: CASSGASGRLGETQYF
d_call: TRBD1; j_call: TRBJ2-3; v_call: TRBV7-9; clone_size: -; cdr3_nt: TGTGCCAGCAGCTTACTGCAGGGGGAAACAGATACGCAGTATTTT; cdr3_aa: CASSLLQGETDTQYF
d_call: -; j_call: TRBJ2-1; v_call: TRBV27; clone_size: -; cdr3_nt: TGTGCCAGCAGCCCCACGGCCATTACCTACAATGAGCAGTTCTTC; cdr3_aa: CASSPTAITYNEQFF
d_call: -; j_call: TRBJ1-3; v_call: TRBV30; clone_size: -; cdr3_nt: TGTGCCTGGAGTTCGCAGAGAAACACCATATATTTT; cdr3_aa: CAWSSQRNTIYF
d_call: -; j_call: TRBJ2-1; v_call: TRBV7-2; clone_size: -; cdr3_nt: TGTGCCAGCAGCTTATTTGGGAGTGTCTCCTACAATGAGCAGTTCTTC; cdr3_aa: CASSLFGSVSYNEQFF
d_call: TRBD2; j_call: TRBJ2-5; v_call: TRBV30; clone_size: -; cdr3_nt: TGTGCCTGGACCCTAGGACTAGCGGCCCAGGTGGGCCAAGAGACCCAGTACTTC; cdr3_aa: CAWTLGLAAQVGQETQYF
d_call: TRBD1; j_call: TRBJ2-1; v_call: TRBV9; clone_size: -; cdr3_nt: TGTGCCAGCAGCGTAGGGAGTGGACAGGGGACCTACAATGAGCAGTTCTTC; cdr3_aa: CASSVGSGQGTYNEQFF
d_call: -; j_call: TRBJ1-1; v_call: TRBV11-2; clone_size: -; cdr3_nt: TGTGCCAGCAGCTTATCTTTCACTGAAGCTTTCTTT; cdr3_aa: CASSLSFTEAFF
d_call: -; j_call: TRBJ1-2; v_call: TRBV15; clone_size: -; cdr3_nt: TGTGCCACCAGCAGAGATCATCAGGGCAGCGGCTACACCTTC; cdr3_aa: CATSRDHQGSGYTF
d_call: -; j_call: TRBJ1-1; v_call: TRBV5-1; clone_size: -; cdr3_nt: TGCGCCAGCAGCCACGACAGACCGAACACTGAAGCTTTCTTT; cdr3_aa: CASSHDRPNTEAFF
d_call: -; j_call: TRBJ2-2; v_call: TRBV19; clone_size: -; cdr3_nt: TGTGCCAGTAGTATAGGCCACAGGGAGCTGTTTTTT; cdr3_aa: CASSIGHRELFF
d_call: TRBD1; j_call: TRBJ2-7; v_call: TRBV10-3; clone_size: -; cdr3_nt: TGTGCCATCAGTGAGACCGGGACAGATTTCTACGAGCAGTACTTC; cdr3_aa: CAISETGTDFYEQYF
d_call: -; j_call: TRBJ1-2; v_call: TRBV27; clone_size: once; cdr3_nt: TGTGCCAGCAGTTTATCCCCAGGTGCTGACTATGGCTACACCTTC; cdr3_aa: CASSLSPGADYGYTF
d_call: -; j_call: TRBJ2-7; v_call: TRBV4-3; clone_size: many; cdr3_nt: TGCGCCAGCAGCCAAGATATAGGTGCGGGGTTCTACGAGCAGTACTTC; cdr3_aa: CASSQDIGAGFYEQYF
d_call: -; j_call: TRBJ2-5; v_call: TRBV18; clone_size: -; cdr3_nt: TGTGCCAGCTCACCGCTGCAGGGGCAAGAGACCCAGTACTTC; cdr3_aa: CASSPLQGQETQYF
d_call: -; j_call: TRBJ2-2; v_call: TRBV2; clone_size: -; cdr3_nt: TGTGCCAGCTCTACCGCGAACACCGGGGAGCTGTTTTTT; cdr3_aa: CASSTANTGELFF
d_call: -; j_call: TRBJ1-1; v_call: TRBV2; clone_size: few; cdr3_nt: TGTGCCAGCAGCCTCCCCCAGGGGAGTGAAGCTTTCTTT; cdr3_aa: CASSLPQGSEAFF
d_call: -; j_call: TRBJ1-2; v_call: TRBV30; clone_size: -; cdr3_nt: TGTGCCTGGAGTGTTCCGGGCCTCAAGGCCGATGGCTACACCTTC; cdr3_aa: CAWSVPGLKADGYTF
d_call: TRBD1; j_call: TRBJ1-2; v_call: TRBV10-3; clone_size: -; cdr3_nt: TGTGCCATCAGTGATTCGGGTGGCGGGACAGGGGGCGCTCACTATGGCTACACCTTC; cdr3_aa: CAISDSGGGTGGAHYGYTF
d_call: -; j_call: TRBJ2-7; v_call: TRBV28; clone_size: -; cdr3_nt: TGTGCCAGCAGCGGACCGCCAGGGTTCCACGAGCAGTACTTC; cdr3_aa: CASSGPPGFHEQYF
d_call: TRBD1; j_call: TRBJ1-4; v_call: TRBV5-1; clone_size: -; cdr3_nt: TGCGCCAGCAGCGCTGGACAGGCTTATAATGAAAAACTGTTTTTT; cdr3_aa: CASSAGQAYNEKLFF
d_call: -; j_call: TRBJ2-5; v_call: TRBV5-1; clone_size: -; cdr3_nt: TGCGCCAGCAGCACCGCGCCGGGTAACCAAGAGACCCAGTACTTC; cdr3_aa: CASSTAPGNQETQYF
d_call: -; j_call: TRBJ2-2; v_call: TRBV9; clone_size: -; cdr3_nt: TGTGCCAGCAGCGTAGGGAGGGCCCCCCCCACCGGGGAGCTGTTTTTT; cdr3_aa: CASSVGRAPPTGELFF
d_call: -; j_call: TRBJ2-7; v_call: TRBV6-1; clone_size: -; cdr3_nt: TGTGCCAGCAGTGAAATGGTCGGGAGCTACGAGCAGTACTTC; cdr3_aa: CASSEMVGSYEQYF
d_call: -; j_call: TRBJ2-3; v_call: TRBV30; clone_size: -; cdr3_nt: TGTGCCTGGAGTCGGACGAGGGTTGGCACAGATACGCAGTATTTT; cdr3_aa: CAWSRTRVGTDTQYF
d_call: -; j_call: TRBJ2-7; v_call: TRBV15; clone_size: -; cdr3_nt: TGTGCCACCAGCAGAGATGTAGCGGGACAGGGTTACGAGCAGTACTTC; cdr3_aa: CATSRDVAGQGYEQYF